The 17 T cell receptor beta chains below come from one sample, sequenced in a study of T cell responses to AZD1222 COVID-19 vaccine. TCRdb's copy holds only in-frame clones and misses some; the assay was immunoSEQ multiplex PCR. Of tens of thousands of clones listed, approximately 86% were seen once; the top ten hold 16%. The material was peripheral blood, obtained on day 0 of AZD1222 vaccination. The receptors were sampled from an adult in good health.

The chain combines TRBV3-1 (or the pseudogene TRBV3-2) with TRBJ1-2; D call uncertain. CDR3 size: 13 residues. Per germline, CDR1 LGHDT and CDR2 YNNKEL (reference sequence). Between the trimmed V and J ends, which lost 1 base and 8 bases, there was a span of 11 bases. CDR3 nucleotide sequence: TGTGCCAGCAGCCAAGTATCATATACGGGCTACACCTTC. This codes for CASSQVSYTGYTF.

The chain recombines TRBV28 with TRBJ2-7; D may be TRBD1 (6 bases). Germline-derived CDR1 and CDR2 are MDHEN and SYDVKM. CDR3 length: 15 residues. Trimming left V 7 bases short and J 3 bases short, with 19 bases between. This CDR3 reads CASTSTGQPDYEQYF. For the CDR3, the DNA is TGTGCCAGCACCTCAACTGGACAGCCTGACTACGAGCAGTACTTC.

The rearrangement uses TRBV6-5 and TRBJ2-1; no definite D call. This CDR3 region has 14 residues. Germline-derived CDR1 and CDR2 are MNHEY and SVGAGI. Trimming left V 0 bases short and J 4 bases short, with 7 bases between. The CDR3 DNA reads as TGTGCCAGCAGTTACTCGCAGTGGTACAATGAGCAGTTCTTC. Translating it yields CASSYSQWYNEQFF.

The chain uses TRBV30 and TRBJ2-7; D unresolved. CDR1 and CDR2 (germline): GTSNPN, SVGIG (reference sequence). Trimming removed 2 bases from V and 3 bases from J, with 17 bases in between. The CDR3 extends over 15 amino acids. CDR3 sequence (DNA): TGTGCCTGGAGTTCGTCACTTGGGGAACTCTACGAGCAGTACTTC. This encodes CAWSSSLGELYEQYF. Using reference TRBV30 and TRBJ2-7 for the parts outside the CDR3, the full variable domain is SQTIHQWPATLVQPVGSPLSLECTVEGTSNPNLYWYRQAAGRGLQLLFYSVGIGQISSEVPQNLSASRPQDRQFILSSKKLLLSDSGFYLCAWSSSLGELYEQYFGPGTRLTVT.

The CDR3 nucleotides are TGTGCCAGCAGTCAGGGGTGGGGTGGCTACACCTTC. Its protein is CASSQGWGGYTF. The V and J genes are TRBV12-3 or TRBV12-4 and TRBJ1-2; maybe TRBD1 (6 bases). With 5 bases removed from V and 7 bases from J, the gap between germline ends came to 11 bases. The CDR3 is 12 residues long.

This chain uses TRBV18 with TRBJ2-3, with TRBD1 matching 10 bases. The CDR3 is made up of 17 amino acids. From germline, CDR1 is KGHSH and CDR2 LQKENI. V shed 3 bases, J shed 0 bases, and the junction held 6 bases outside the gene matches. The CDR3 sequence is CASSPLGQGISTDTQYF. DNA for the CDR3: TGTGCCAGCTCACCCCTGGGACAGGGGATTAGCACAGATACGCAGTATTTT.

V usage is TRBV6-5 and J usage is TRBJ2-2; 7 nucleotides line up with TRBD2. This CDR3 region has 15 residues. Germline CDR1 and CDR2: MNHEY and SVGAGI. The trim removed 4 bases at V and 3 bases at J, leaving 5 bases unmatched. The CDR3 here is CASSFASGHTGELFF. For the CDR3, the DNA is TGTGCCAGCAGTTTCGCTAGCGGCCACACCGGGGAGCTGTTTTTT.

Details on this clone: Other DNA sequences of this sample code for an identical CDR3. The gene calls are TRBV28 and TRBJ2-7; D remains ambiguous. CDR3 length: 15 amino acids. The V gene's germline CDR1 is MDHEN and CDR2 SYDVKM. With 4 bases removed from V and 4 bases from J, the gap between germline ends came to 17 bases. The CDR3 sequence is CASSSPGHNRYEQYF. In DNA form, the CDR3 reads TGTGCCAGCAGTTCCCCGGGCCACAACCGTTACGAGCAGTACTTC.

This sequence joins TRBV5-1 and TRBJ1-4; 9 nucleotides align to TRBD1. Germline loops: CDR1 SGHRS, CDR2 YFSETQ. CDR3 length equals 14 residues. V was clipped by 4 bases and J by 8 bases; unmatched bases: 6. CDR3 nucleotide sequence: TGCGCCAGCAGCAAAGGGACAGGGACGGAAAAACTGTTTTTT. Translating it yields CASSKGTGTEKLFF.

This sequence joins TRBV6-2 or TRBV6-3 and TRBJ1-1, with 8 bases identical to TRBD1. With 6 bases clipped from V and 4 bases from J, the junction kept 4 bases outside the gene matches. Germline V gene lookup returns CDR1 MNHEY and CDR2 SVGEGT. The CDR3 loop spans 13 amino acids. In DNA, the CDR3 is TGTGCCAGCAGCCAACAGGGGGTCACTGAAGCTTTCTTT. Residues: CASSQQGVTEAFF.

The V call is TRBV28, the J call TRBJ1-1; 8 bases are a match to TRBD1. This CDR3 has 15 amino acids. Germline V lookup: CDR1 MDHEN, CDR2 SYDVKM. Unmatched junction bases numbered 7, after V lost 3 bases and J lost 4 bases. The DNA of the CDR3 is TGTGCCAGCAGTTTCGGCAGGGGGCAAGTCACTGAAGCTTTCTTT. As protein: CASSFGRGQVTEAFF.

The chain carries TRBV6-5 and TRBJ2-7; no firm D call. There are 16 residues in the CDR3. The germline gives CDR1 MNHEY, CDR2 SVGAGI. Trimming removed 0 bases from V and 1 base from J, with 13 bases in between. The CDR3 bases are TGTGCCAGCAGTTACTCGCTTTATTCCAGGTCCTACGAGCAGTACTTC. The encoded protein is CASSYSLYSRSYEQYF.

The chain has TRBV3-1 (or the pseudogene TRBV3-2) and TRBJ2-2, with D possibly TRBD1 on 6 matching bases. Germline V gene data show CDR1 as LGHDT and CDR2 as YNNKEL (reference sequence). Trimming cost V 3 bases and J 5 bases, with 10 bases left between them. This CDR3 comprises 14 residues. The chain's CDR3 is CASSQTGRTGELFF. The DNA of the CDR3 is TGTGCCAGCAGCCAGACAGGACGGACCGGGGAGCTGTTTTTT.

V and J are TRBV24-1 and TRBJ2-6, with D perhaps matching TRBD2 (5 bases). The V gene's germline CDR1 is KGHDR and CDR2 SFDVKD. The CDR3 extends over 20 amino acids. Trimming stripped 5 bases from V and 0 bases from J, with 22 bases between. The CDR3 is CATSGPVEGYQSSGANVLTF. The DNA of the CDR3 is TGTGCCACCAGTGGCCCAGTAGAGGGCTACCAGTCCTCTGGGGCCAACGTCCTGACTTTC.

V and J are TRBV2 and TRBJ2-5, with D perhaps matching TRBD1 (6 bases). The V and J ends lost 6 bases and 4 bases respectively, with 12 bases between them. Germline V gives CDR1 SNHLY, CDR2 FYNNEI. The CDR3 has 13 residues. The CDR3 DNA follows: TGTGCCAGCAGCAGGGGAAGTAGAGAGACCCAGTACTTC. As protein: CASSRGSRETQYF.

This clone was found a few times. CDR3 amino acids: CASSLSPGLGEETQYF. For the CDR3, the DNA is TGCGCCAGCAGCTTGTCCCCCGGGCTAGGGGAAGAGACCCAGTACTTC. The chain joins TRBV5-1 to TRBJ2-5, with a tentative D call TRBD1 (5 bases). The CDR3 runs to 16 residues. V gave up 1 base and J gave up 3 bases, with 16 bases separating them. Germline CDR1 reads SGHRS; CDR2 reads YFSETQ.

The chain recombines TRBV13 with TRBJ2-1, with 15 bases identical to TRBD2. Germline V gene sequence: CDR1 PRHDT, CDR2 FYEKMQ (reference sequence). CDR3 length: 17 amino acids. Trimming cost V 4 bases and J 5 bases; bases outside gene matches: 6. The chain's CDR3 is CASSSGWTSGRDNEQFF. CDR3 sequence (DNA): TGTGCCAGCAGCTCGGGGTGGACTAGCGGGAGGGACAATGAGCAGTTCTTC.